This T cell receptor beta chain appears in the sequencing data of a study of cytomegalovirus exposure and HLA in healthy donors. Study conclusions and caveats: The study found most TCR sequences rare, yet found some public TCRs in many donors.

Concerning this clone itself: Its antigen is not identified.

There are 14 residues in the CDR3. CDR1 SGHDT and CDR2 YYEEEE come from the germline V gene. After removal of 4 bases from V and 4 bases from J, the junction contained 4 bases not matched to a gene. Both 60 Vbeta primers and 13 Jbeta primers went into the PCR. TCRdb's copy holds only in-frame clones and misses some; the assay was immunoSEQ multiplex PCR. The data show about 100,000 clones, around four fifths seen once. V and J are TRBV5-6 and TRBJ1-3, with 8 bases matching TRBD1. The sequenced material came from PBMCs. The sequence came from a man between 25 and 39 years old in good health and CMV-seronegative. The CDR3 here is CASSPDRVGNTIYF. The CDR3 bases are TGTGCCAGCAGCCCGGACAGGGTAGGAAACACCATATATTTT.